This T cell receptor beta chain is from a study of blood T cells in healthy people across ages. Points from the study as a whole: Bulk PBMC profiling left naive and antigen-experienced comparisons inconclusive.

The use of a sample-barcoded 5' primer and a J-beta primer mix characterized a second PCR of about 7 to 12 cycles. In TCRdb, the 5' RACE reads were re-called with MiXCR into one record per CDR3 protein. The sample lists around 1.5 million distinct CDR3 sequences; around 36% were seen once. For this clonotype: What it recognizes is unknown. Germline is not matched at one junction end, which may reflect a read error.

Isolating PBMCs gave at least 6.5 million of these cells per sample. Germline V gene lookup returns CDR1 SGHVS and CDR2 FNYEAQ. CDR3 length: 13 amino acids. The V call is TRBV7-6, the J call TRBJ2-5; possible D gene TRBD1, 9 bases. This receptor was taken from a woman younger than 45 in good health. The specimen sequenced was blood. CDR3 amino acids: CTSSLAGQGVQYF. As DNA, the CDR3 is TGTACCAGCAGCTTAGCGGGACAGGGAGTGCAGTACTTC.